A selection of T cell receptor beta chains follows, all from one sample in a study of T cell responses to AZD1222 COVID-19 vaccine. The method was immunoSEQ multiplex PCR; TCRdb's version includes in-frame clones alone and lacks a portion of them. The sample records 100,000 to 120,000 clones, around 81% being singletons. The sample here was peripheral blood, taken on day 0 of AZD1222 vaccination. Receptor source: an adult in good health. CDR3s include the opening cysteine and the closing phenylalanine or tryptophan. A D gene is named only where the DNA matches it firmly. The listing skips clone size in some rows; elsewhere it reads once, few, many or a size class.

J gene	D gene	clone size	V gene	CDR3 DNA	CDR3 protein
TRBJ2-7	NA	NA	TRBV6-2/TRBV6-3	TGTGCCAGCAGTTCCGAGGGATTCGAGCAGTACTTC	CASSSEGFEQYF
TRBJ2-1	TRBD2	NA	TRBV10-1	TGCGCCAGCAGTGACTTGGCGGGAGGGCCTAATACGAATGAGCAGTTCTTC	CASSDLAGGPNTNEQFF
TRBJ2-7	TRBD2	NA	TRBV9	TGTGCCAGCAGCGTAGGAGCGGGGGGGCGCTCCTACGAGCAGTACTTC	CASSVGAGGRSYEQYF
TRBJ1-1	TRBD1	NA	TRBV28	TGTGCCAGCAGGACAGGGGGAGCGGGCACTGAAGCTTTCTTT	CASRTGGAGTEAFF
TRBJ2-7	TRBD1	NA	TRBV27	TGTGCCAGCAGTCTTTCTTCCCGGGACAGGGTTTTAGTATACGAGCAGTACTTC	CASSLSSRDRVLVYEQYF
TRBJ2-1	NA	NA	TRBV9	TGTGCCAGCAGCCTAATCGGGACCAACTACAATGAGCAGTTCTTC	CASSLIGTNYNEQFF
TRBJ2-2	TRBD1	NA	TRBV5-4	TGTGCCAGCAGCCGGACAGGGAACACCGGGGAGCTGTTTTTT	CASSRTGNTGELFF
TRBJ1-6	TRBD1	NA	TRBV30	TGTGCCTGGGCCACAGGGGGATTGGGACATTCACCCCTCCACTTT	CAWATGGLGHSPLHF
TRBJ1-4	NA	once	TRBV9	TGTGCCAGCAGCCCGACAGTAACTAATGAAAAACTGTTTTTT	CASSPTVTNEKLFF
TRBJ1-2	NA	NA	TRBV30	TGTGCCTGCCCCCCGGGGGGGGCGAACTATGGCTACACCTTC	CACPPGGANYGYTF
TRBJ2-1	TRBD2	NA	TRBV7-2	TGTGCCAGCAGCTTAGGAAGCGGGAGTTACAATGAGCAGTTCTTC	CASSLGSGSYNEQFF
TRBJ1-3	NA	NA	TRBV4-3	TGCGCCAGCAGCCAAGTTTTAACTTCCTCTGGAAACACCATATATTTT	CASSQVLTSSGNTIYF
TRBJ2-7	TRBD1	NA	TRBV4-3	TGCGCCAGCAGCCAGACCGGGACAGGAGGATCCTACGAGCAGTACTTC	CASSQTGTGGSYEQYF
TRBJ1-6	NA	NA	TRBV10-2	TGCGCCAGCAGTGAGGAGACAACCCTCCACTTT	CASSEETTLHF
TRBJ2-7	NA	NA	TRBV19	TGTGCCAGTAGTATACCGCCCAGCGGGCCCTTCTACGAGCAGTACTTC	CASSIPPSGPFYEQYF
TRBJ2-7	NA	NA	TRBV30	TGTGCCTGGACAGGGAGCTACGAGCAGTACTTC	CAWTGSYEQYF
TRBJ1-2	NA	once	TRBV28	TGTGCCAGCAGTCAGGGGCAGGGGCATGGCTACACCTTC	CASSQGQGHGYTF
TRBJ2-5	TRBD1	NA	TRBV6-4	TGTGCCAGCAGTGAAAACTGGTTTGGGGGACAGGGTTATTTTCAGGAGACCCAGTACTTC	CASSENWFGGQGYFQETQYF
TRBJ1-1	TRBD1	NA	TRBV19	TGTGCCACCGAAGGGGGACAGAGCATGAACACTGAAGCTTTCTTT	CATEGGQSMNTEAFF
TRBJ1-2	TRBD1	NA	TRBV2	TGTGCCAGCAATGGACAGGCTAACTATGGCTACACCTTC	CASNGQANYGYTF
TRBJ1-5	TRBD1	NA	TRBV6-2/TRBV6-3	TGTGCCAGCAGCCAGGGACAGGGACTACAGCCCCAGCATTTT	CASSQGQGLQPQHF
TRBJ2-2	NA	NA	TRBV12-3/TRBV12-4	TGTGCCAGCAGCCTGACGAACACCGGGGAGCTGTTTTTT	CASSLTNTGELFF
TRBJ1-1	NA	NA	TRBV7-9	TGTGCCAGCAGCCAACAGGGTAACACTGAAGCTTTCTTT	CASSQQGNTEAFF
TRBJ2-3	NA	NA	TRBV19	TGTGCCAGTAGTAGTGGAACTATCTTTAACACAGATACGCAGTATTTT	CASSSGTIFNTDTQYF
TRBJ2-3	TRBD1	NA	TRBV6-1	TGTGCCAGCAGCCTGACAGGGGGCACAGATACGCAGTATTTT	CASSLTGGTDTQYF
TRBJ2-1	NA	NA	TRBV5-4	TGTGCCAGCAGCCCGGGACGCAGACGAGAGCAGTTCTTC	CASSPGRRREQFF
TRBJ2-5	NA	few	TRBV4-3	TGCGCCAGCAGCCAAGCTGGGGGGACGGAGACCCAGTACTTC	CASSQAGGTETQYF
TRBJ2-7	NA	few	TRBV11-2	TGTGCCAGCAGCTTAGGGGGGATCGGGTCCTACGAGCAGTACTTC	CASSLGGIGSYEQYF
TRBJ2-1	TRBD2	NA	TRBV7-7	TGTGCCAGCAGCCCGTGGCGCGGGGGGGCCTACGAGCAGTTCTTC	CASSPWRGGAYEQFF
TRBJ1-1	TRBD1	few	TRBV7-6	TGTGCCAGCAGCTTAGCGCGAACAGGGGGAGACACTGAAGCTTTCTTT	CASSLARTGGDTEAFF
TRBJ1-4	NA	NA	TRBV9	TGTGCCAGCAGCTCGACCGGCCTGGCGGGGGAAAAACTGTTTTTT	CASSSTGLAGEKLFF
TRBJ2-7	NA	NA	TRBV21-1	TGTGCCAGCAGCCCAGGGGGGGAAAACGAGCAGTACTTC	CASSPGGENEQYF
TRBJ1-3	NA	NA	TRBV5-4	TGTGCCAGCAGCTTGTTCAAGTATGGAAACACCATATATTTT	CASSLFKYGNTIYF
TRBJ1-1	NA	once	TRBV5-6	TGTGCCAGCAGCTGGGCCTTGGCGAACACTGAAGCTTTCTTT	CASSWALANTEAFF
TRBJ1-2	NA	NA	TRBV28	TGTGCCAGCACTGTTAGCTCCTATGGCTACACCTTC	CASTVSSYGYTF
TRBJ2-3	NA	NA	TRBV21-1	TGTGCCAGCAGCAGGCGGACAGGGGCTGGCACAGATACGCAGTATTTT	CASSRRTGAGTDTQYF
TRBJ1-5	TRBD1	NA	TRBV6-5	TGTGCCAGCAGCCGGGACAGGGTAGCCCTTAAGTCCCAGCATTTT	CASSRDRVALKSQHF
TRBJ1-4	TRBD1	NA	TRBV18	TGTGCCAGCTCACCCGGGACAGGGAAAGAAAAACTGTTTTTT	CASSPGTGKEKLFF
TRBJ1-4	TRBD1	NA	TRBV5-4	TGTGCCAGCAGCCCGGGACAGAATAATGAAAAACTGTTTTTT	CASSPGQNNEKLFF
TRBJ2-7	NA	NA	TRBV10-1	TGCGCCAGCAGTCCCCGATTGACCTACGAGCAGTACTTC	CASSPRLTYEQYF
TRBJ2-1	TRBD2	NA	TRBV19	TGTGCCATAAGCCCTGGGACTAGCGGGAGCAATGAGCAGTTCTTC	CAISPGTSGSNEQFF
TRBJ1-2	NA	NA	TRBV19	TGTGCCAGTAGTAGACAGGCGGACCTTAACTATGGCTACACCTTC	CASSRQADLNYGYTF
TRBJ2-3	TRBD1	NA	TRBV19	TGTGCCAGTAGTATAGATTTAAGGTCTCGACAGGGGCACACAGATACGCAGTATTTT	CASSIDLRSRQGHTDTQYF
TRBJ1-1	NA	few	TRBV9	TGTGCCAGCAGCGTAGGTGTCACTTTGAACACTGAAGCTTTCTTT	CASSVGVTLNTEAFF
TRBJ2-2	TRBD1	once	TRBV2	TGTGCCAGCAGTGCACGACAGGGCACCGGGGAGCTGTTTTTT	CASSARQGTGELFF
TRBJ2-7	NA	NA	TRBV6-5	TGTGCCAGCAGTCGTGCGCGCCTCGGGGCTTACGAGCAGTACTTC	CASSRARLGAYEQYF
TRBJ1-1	TRBD1	NA	TRBV18	TGTGCCAGCTCACCACTCGACGGGACAGGGAGAGCTTTCTTT	CASSPLDGTGRAFF
TRBJ2-5	TRBD1	NA	TRBV7-3	TGTGCCAGCAGTCTCGACAGGGGGGTCCCAGAGACCCAGTACTTC	CASSLDRGVPETQYF